The rows below give T cell receptor beta chains drawn from one sample of a study of T cells after yellow fever vaccination. TCRdb analysed the 5' RACE reads with MiXCR anew, one entry per CDR3 protein. There are around 600,000 distinct CDR3 sequences in the sample; around 12% occur only once, and 14% to 15% lies in the top ten. The sequencing used PBMCs, collected on the day of the yellow fever booster vaccination. These receptors came from a man between 25 and 39 years old who received the YFV17D yellow fever vaccine. The CDR3 runs from the conserved cysteine through the conserved F or W. A D gene is named only where the DNA matches it firmly. Some rows have no size entry. The others give once, few or many, or a class for an expanded clone.

NA,TRBV7-2,TRBD2,TRBJ2-7,TGTGCCAGCAGCTTAAGGACTAGCGGGAGGGCGAGGAACGAGCAGTACTTC,CASSLRTSGRARNEQYF
NA,TRBV20-1,NA,TRBJ2-3,TGCAGTGCGGGAAGGTTCACAGATACGCAGTATTTT,CSAGRFTDTQYF
few,TRBV7-8,NA,TRBJ2-7,TGTGCCAGCAGAACCAGTTCGAGCAACGAGCAGTACTTC,CASRTSSSNEQYF
few,TRBV7-2,TRBD1,TRBJ1-5,TGTGCCAGCAGCTCCGGGACAGGGGATATTCAGCCCCAGCATTTT,CASSSGTGDIQPQHF
NA,TRBV30,NA,TRBJ2-1,TGTGCCTGGAGAACTGGCTACAATGAGCAGTTCTTC,CAWRTGYNEQFF
few,TRBV7-2,NA,TRBJ2-7,TGTGCCAGCAGCTTAGAGTGGCACGAGCAGTACTTC,CASSLEWHEQYF
many,TRBV4-2,NA,TRBJ2-7,TGTGCCAGCAGCCAAGGCGACGGTACCTACGAGCAGTACTTC,CASSQGDGTYEQYF
NA,TRBV6-5,NA,TRBJ1-1,TGTGCCAGCAGTTACTCGAACGGGGCGAACACTGAAGCTTTCTTT,CASSYSNGANTEAFF
few,TRBV19,TRBD2,TRBJ2-1,TGTGCCAGTAGTATATCGAGCGGGAGGGCGAGCTCCTACAATGAGCAGTTCTTC,CASSISSGRASSYNEQFF
few,TRBV7-2,NA,TRBJ2-7,TGTGCCAGCAGCTTAGCAGGGAATCCCAACGAGCAGTACTTC,CASSLAGNPNEQYF
NA,TRBV28,TRBD2,TRBJ2-1,TGTGCCAGCAGGAGAGCGGGGTCCTACAATGGGCAGTTCTTC,CASRRAGSYNGQFF
NA,TRBV20-1,TRBD2,TRBJ2-1,TGCAGTGCACTAGGACCTAGCTCGGGAGGGCCGAATGAGCAGTTCTTC,CSALGPSSGGPNEQFF
few,TRBV29-1,NA,TRBJ1-3,TGCAGCGTTGAGGCCGCGTACTCTGGAAACACCATATATTTT,CSVEAAYSGNTIYF
NA,TRBV4-1,NA,TRBJ1-2,TGCGCCAGCAGCCAGCCCCGGGACACTAACTATGGCTACACCTTC,CASSQPRDTNYGYTF
many,TRBV7-2,NA,TRBJ2-1,TGTGCCAGCAGCTTAGCGGGAGGCCCCTACAATGAGCAGTTCTTC,CASSLAGGPYNEQFF
NA,TRBV4-3,NA,TRBJ1-4,TGCGCCAGCAGCCAGGATGTTTGGGCTTCTAATGAAAAACTGTTTTTT,CASSQDVWASNEKLFF
few,TRBV27,NA,TRBJ2-3,TGTGCCAGCAGTTTATTTGGGGCAGGGGCTGCAGATACGCAGTATTTT,CASSLFGAGAADTQYF
few,TRBV9,NA,TRBJ2-7,TGTGCCAGCAGCCCCCGGCTGGGACCCCCGTACTCCTACGAGCAGTACTTC,CASSPRLGPPYSYEQYF
NA,TRBV29-1,NA,TRBJ2-7,TGCAGCGTCGGAGTACTCCCGGGGGCAAGCTCCTACGAGCAGTACTTC,CSVGVLPGASSYEQYF
few,TRBV19,TRBD1,TRBJ1-2,TGTGCCAGTAGTTCCCGGGACAGGAGTAACTATGGCTACACCTTC,CASSSRDRSNYGYTF
few,TRBV7-2,TRBD2,TRBJ2-6,TGTGCCAGCAGCTCGACTAGCGGGACAGGGGCCAACGTCCTGACTTTC,CASSSTSGTGANVLTF
NA,TRBV29-1,NA,TRBJ2-1,TGCAGCGTTCTGACAGACAATGAGCAGTTCTTC,CSVLTDNEQFF
NA,TRBV7-6,NA,TRBJ1-3,TGTGCCAGCAGCTTAGGTCCAGTCTCTGGAAACACCATATATTTT,CASSLGPVSGNTIYF
NA,TRBV5-6,TRBD2,TRBJ2-7,TGTGCCAGCAGCCCAAGGACTAGCGGGATTAAGACCTACGAGCAGTACTTC,CASSPRTSGIKTYEQYF
NA,TRBV5-6,TRBD2,TRBJ2-5,TGTGCCAGCAGCACCGAGGGACTAGCGGGAGAGACCCAGTACTTC,CASSTEGLAGETQYF
NA,TRBV29-1,TRBD2,TRBJ2-7,TGCAGCGTAGACCGCGGGACTAGCGGGACCGAGCAGTACTTC,CSVDRGTSGTEQYF
NA,TRBV5-1,TRBD1,TRBJ2-7,TGCGCCAGCAGCTTGGCCTCAGGGGGCTCCTACGAGCAGTACTTC,CASSLASGGSYEQYF
NA,TRBV16,TRBD1,TRBJ1-1,TGTGCCAGCAGCCAAACGGGACAGGGAAACACTGAAGCTTTCTTT,CASSQTGQGNTEAFF
many,TRBV4-3,TRBD2,TRBJ2-1,TGCGCCAGCAGCCACATAGCGGGAGTAATTAATGAGCAGTTCTTC,CASSHIAGVINEQFF
NA,TRBV6-1,NA,TRBJ2-2,TGTGCCAGCAGTGAAGGATGGCCCGGGGAGCTGTTTTTT,CASSEGWPGELFF
NA,TRBV6-2/TRBV6-3,TRBD1,TRBJ1-5,TGTGCCAGCAGTGCCGGGACAGCCATTCGACAGCCCCAGCATTTT,CASSAGTAIRQPQHF
NA,TRBV14,NA,TRBJ2-1,TGTGCCAGCAGCCAAGGTCTGGGGGAGTCTTACAATGAGCAGTTCTTC,CASSQGLGESYNEQFF
many,TRBV7-2,TRBD1,TRBJ2-3,TGTGCCAGCAGCACGCCGGACAGGGTTACGACAGATACGCAGTATTTT,CASSTPDRVTTDTQYF
few,TRBV7-9,TRBD1,TRBJ2-7,TGTGCCACCAGACAGGGGAACTCCTACGAGCAGTACTTC,CATRQGNSYEQYF
NA,TRBV12-3/TRBV12-4,TRBD2,TRBJ2-3,TGTGCCAGTGTAAATGGGGGGGGAGGAGATACGCAGTATTTT,CASVNGGGGDTQYF
NA,TRBV25-1,TRBD2,TRBJ2-1,TGTGCCAGCAGTCGGACTAGCGGGATTAATGAGCAGTTCTTC,CASSRTSGINEQFF
few,TRBV20-1,TRBD2,TRBJ2-1,TGCAGTGCTATTGGGGGGGTTCGGTTTCGTGAGCAGTTCTTC,CSAIGGVRFREQFF
NA,TRBV12-3/TRBV12-4,NA,TRBJ1-4,TGTGCCAGCAGGGGACATAAGGGGCTAAAACTGTTTTTT,CASRGHKGLKLFF
few,TRBV29-1,TRBD1,TRBJ2-7,TGCAGCGTGACAGGGGGCATCGACGAGCAGTACTTC,CSVTGGIDEQYF
NA,TRBV29-1,NA,TRBJ1-1,TGCAGCGTTGATCGGGCGAACACTGAAGCTTTCTTT,CSVDRANTEAFF
NA,TRBV20-1,NA,TRBJ2-7,TGCAGTGCTAGAGACGCGGGCCCATACGAGCAGTACTTC,CSARDAGPYEQYF
NA,TRBV19,NA,TRBJ1-1,TGCTCGAGCAGGGGTCTATACACTGAAGCTTTCTTT,CSSRGLYTEAFF
few,TRBV7-2,TRBD1,TRBJ2-1,TGTGCCAGCAGCTTTCCAGACAGGGGGCTATGGGAGCAGTTCTTC,CASSFPDRGLWEQFF
NA,TRBV5-1,NA,TRBJ2-1,TGCGCCAGCAGCTTAATCGGGAGAGACAACAATGAGCAGTTCTTC,CASSLIGRDNNEQFF
NA,TRBV27,NA,TRBJ2-4,TGTGCCAGCAGTTTATCGACCCTCCCGGGGGTGGAAAACATTCAGTACTTC,CASSLSTLPGVENIQYF
few,TRBV6-5,NA,TRBJ1-1,TGTGCCAGCAGTTACTCGGGGGGCGTGATGAACACTGAAGCTTTCTTT,CASSYSGGVMNTEAFF
few,TRBV9,NA,TRBJ2-1,TGTGCCAGCAGTGACAGCCTTAATGAGCAGTTCTTC,CASSDSLNEQFF
few,TRBV25-1,TRBD2,TRBJ2-1,TGTGCCAGCAGTGAACTAGCGGGAGGGCTTGATGAGCAGTTCTTC,CASSELAGGLDEQFF
few,TRBV6-5,NA,TRBJ2-1,TGTGCCAGCACCGACGGCGGGGAGCAGTTCTTC,CASTDGGEQFF
many,TRBV29-1,NA,TRBJ2-5,TGCAGCGTTGGAGGCTTGGCAGTAGAGAAAGAGACCCAGTACTTC,CSVGGLAVEKETQYF
NA,TRBV20-1,NA,TRBJ2-1,TGCAGTGCTCGGCTGGGGAGAGAGCAGTTCTTC,CSARLGREQFF
NA,TRBV5-6,TRBD1,TRBJ2-5,TGTGCCAGCAGCGCACAGGGGGTATGGGAGACCCAGTACTTC,CASSAQGVWETQYF
NA,TRBV12-3/TRBV12-4,TRBD2,TRBJ2-5,TGTGCCAGCAGTTTAGGGGCGGCTAGCGGGAGACAGACCCAGTACTTC,CASSLGAASGRQTQYF
NA,TRBV9,TRBD2,TRBJ2-7,TGTGCCAGCAGCTTTGGACTAGCGGTGAGCTCCTACGAGCAGTACTTC,CASSFGLAVSSYEQYF
NA,TRBV6-1,NA,TRBJ2-6,TGTGCCAGCAGGGACTTTTCTGGGGCCAACGTCCTGACTTTC,CASRDFSGANVLTF
NA,TRBV5-5,TRBD1,TRBJ1-6,TGTGCCAGCAGCTTCTTCGGGGACAGAAATAATTCACCCCTCCACTTT,CASSFFGDRNNSPLHF
NA,TRBV10-1,NA,TRBJ2-7,TGCGCCAGCAGTACCTCGGACACCTCCTACGAGCAGTACTTC,CASSTSDTSYEQYF
few,TRBV6-2/TRBV6-3,TRBD2,TRBJ2-5,TGTGCCAGCAGTTGGACCACTAGCGGGATTTGGGAGACCCAGTACTTC,CASSWTTSGIWETQYF
NA,TRBV20-1,NA,TRBJ2-2,TGCAGTGCTAGGAACGGTTGGGGGGCCACCGGGGAGCTGTTTTTT,CSARNGWGATGELFF
NA,TRBV4-3,NA,TRBJ2-7,TGCGCCAGCAGCCAAGTAACCGGGACCAACGAGCAGTACTTC,CASSQVTGTNEQYF